Presented here are 22 T cell receptor beta chains from one specimen sequenced in a study of tumor-infiltrating lymphocytes in oesophageal squamous cell carcinoma. TCRdb redid the calling of the PCR reads with MiXCR, one entry per CDR3 protein. The table records about 12,000 distinct CDR3 sequences, 54% of them present only once. The sample comprised esophageal tumor tissue. The receptors derive from a female donor with esophageal squamous cell carcinoma.

Only one count was recorded for this clonotype. The chain links TRBV28 to TRBJ2-1; 9 positions match TRBD1. The J call may be in error: the DNA end matches TRBJ2-7 better. The V gene's germline CDR1 is MDHEN and CDR2 SYDVKM. The CDR3 totals 15 residues. The CDR3 sequence is CASSRPGTGRYEQYF. The CDR3 DNA sequence: TGTGCCAGCAGCAGACCCGGGACAGGGAGATACGAGCAGTACTTC.

By its share, this clonotype is medium-sized (0.01 to 0.1%). The chain recombines TRBV6-2 or TRBV6-3 with TRBJ1-1; possible D gene TRBD1, 6 bases. Germline lookup yields CDR1 MNHEY and CDR2 SVGEGT. The CDR3 runs 15 residues. Deletions cut 2 bases from V and 5 bases from J, with 15 bases between. CDR3 in DNA: TGTGCCAGCAGTTACCGTTCAGGGGTGGGGACTGAAGCTTTCTTT. Amino acid sequence: CASSYRSGVGTEAFF.

The chain has TRBV28 and TRBJ2-3, with a possible D match to TRBD2 (6 bases). Germline loops: CDR1 MDHEN, CDR2 SYDVKM. V shed 3 bases and J shed 2 bases, with 12 bases lying between them. The CDR3 contains 15 residues. CDR3: CASSFGLAYTDTQYF. In nucleotides, the CDR3 is TGTGCCAGCAGTTTCGGTCTAGCGTACACAGATACGCAGTATTTT.

The rearrangement links TRBV7-3 to TRBJ2-5, with 7 bases lining up with TRBD2. The CDR3 totals 13 residues. The ends lost 5 bases at V and 7 bases at J; junction bases unmatched: 7. Germline CDR1 reads SGHTA; CDR2 reads FQGTGA. The CDR3 DNA is TGTGCCAGCAGCAAGACTAGCTCGGGGACCCAGTACTTC. Its protein is CASSKTSSGTQYF.

This sequence joins TRBV7-6 and TRBJ1-2; D perhaps matches TRBD1 (6 bases). The CDR3 is 16 residues long. V was shortened by 4 bases and J by 0 bases, with 15 bases between the two germline ends. CDR1 SGHVS and CDR2 FNYEAQ come from the germline V gene. CDR3 protein: CASSSYGQWTNYGYTF. DNA for the CDR3: TGTGCCAGCAGCTCCTATGGACAGTGGACTAACTATGGCTACACCTTC.

Worth noting for this clonotype: Likely a read error: the CDR3 ends without its conserved phenylalanine or tryptophan. No DNA is shown, since the ends of the CDR3 on it are uncertain; the CDR3 is the one TCRdb lists. V is TRBV7-2 and J is TRBJ2-6; TRBD1 is the table's D call, not checked against the DNA. Germline CDR1 and CDR2: SGHTA and FQGNSA. The CDR3 length equals 10 residues, ends included. This CDR3 reads CASSLNQGGA.

V and J are TRBV12-3 or TRBV12-4 and TRBJ1-1; tentative D call: TRBD1 (6 bases). The CDR3 has 14 residues. Trimming cost V 6 bases and J 1 base, with 12 bases left between them. The CDR3 DNA is TGTGCCAGCAGCACGGGACACTCGAACACTGAAGCTTTCTTT. It translates to CASSTGHSNTEAFF.

This chain connects TRBV10-3 to TRBJ2-1, with 12 positions matching TRBD2. The CDR3 sequence is 17 residues long. The J segment lost 1 base and the V segment lost 3 bases, leaving 4 bases of the junction unmatched. Germline CDR1 ENHRY, CDR2 SYGVKD. The CDR3 sequence: CAISDYTSGRSYNEQFF. CDR3 sequence (DNA): TGTGCCATCAGTGACTACACTAGCGGGAGGTCCTACAATGAGCAGTTCTTC.

This clonotype was recorded a few times. V gene TRBV7-6 combines with J gene TRBJ2-1; D is tentatively TRBD1 or TRBD2 (6 bases each). V was cut by 2 bases and J by 3 bases, with 20 bases left in between. The CDR3 spans 18 residues. The germline CDR1 and CDR2 sequences are SGHVS and FNYEAQ. In nucleotides, the CDR3 is TGTGCCAGCAGCTTAAGGAGGGGGGACTCGCTCGGCTACAATGAGCAGTTCTTC. Its translation is CASSLRRGDSLGYNEQFF.

This clonotype was seen a few times. The chain uses TRBV7-8 and TRBJ2-3, with TRBD2 identical over 7 bases. Losses at the gene ends were 1 base for V and 6 bases for J; bases not matched to a gene: 4. Germline V CDR1 and CDR2: SGHVS, FQNEAQ. CDR3 length equals 14 residues. The CDR3 DNA reads TGTGCCAGCAGCTTAGGAGGGAGGGAGGATACGCAGTATTTT. Its protein product is CASSLGGREDTQYF.

This clonotype was observed a few times. The V and J genes are TRBV28 and TRBJ1-6; the D is unclear. The germline CDR1 and CDR2 sequences are MDHEN and SYDVKM. The germline V and J ends were trimmed by 7 bases and 0 bases, with 7 bases remaining between them. The CDR3 is 14 residues long. The CDR3 here is CASTEGSYNSPLHF. For the CDR3, the DNA is TGTGCCAGCACGGAAGGCTCCTATAATTCACCCCTCCACTTT.

V and J are TRBV7-8 and TRBJ2-1; 9 nucleotides agree with TRBD2. The DNA end is a closer match to TRBJ2-7, so the J assignment may be wrong. Germline V gene data show CDR1 as SGHVS and CDR2 as FQNEAQ. The CDR3 loop spans 16 amino acids. The CDR3, as DNA: TGTGCCAGCAGCCCATTTAGCGGGAGAGGGTCCTACGAGCAGTACTTC. This gives the protein CASSPFSGRGSYEQYF.

J is TRBJ1-1 and V is TRBV7-3; D uncertain. CDR1 is SGHTA, CDR2 FQGTGA, per germline. This CDR3 region has 13 residues. The V gene lost 5 bases and the J gene lost 0 bases, with 7 bases spanning the gap. DNA for the CDR3: TGTGCCAGCAGCCAATTTCTGAACACTGAAGCTTTCTTT. This sequence encodes CASSQFLNTEAFF. Drawing the rest from reference TRBV7-3 and TRBJ1-1, the complete variable domain is GAGVSQTPSNKVTEKGKYVELRCDPISGHTALYWYRQSLGQGPEFLIYFQGTGAADDSGLPNDRFFAVRPEGSVSTLKIQRTERGDSAVYLCASSQFLNTEAFFGQGTRLTVV.

This clonotype was seen repeatedly, ten times or more. The V gene is TRBV9, the J gene TRBJ2-3, with D possibly TRBD1 on 6 matching bases. The CDR3 sequence is 15 residues long. Germline V lookup: CDR1 SGDLS, CDR2 YYNGEE. The V end was cut by 0 bases, the J end by 0 bases, with 8 bases between. DNA for the CDR3: TGTGCCAGCAGCGTAGGGACAGTTAGCACAGATACGCAGTATTTT. Its protein is CASSVGTVSTDTQYF.

The table lists this clonotype with many counts. V gene TRBV7-3 combines with J gene TRBJ2-3; D possibly corresponds to TRBD2 (6 bases). Germline values: CDR1 SGHTA, CDR2 FQGTGA. This CDR3 region has 18 residues. V was pared by 2 bases and J by 2 bases, with 20 bases between. CDR3 residues: CASSLESGVGHATDTQYF. CDR3 coding DNA: TGTGCCAGCAGCTTAGAGTCGGGAGTGGGGCACGCCACAGATACGCAGTATTTT.

This clonotype was counted at least ten times. V gene TRBV5-1 combines with J gene TRBJ2-6; no firm D call. The V end lost 0 bases, the J end lost 3 bases, and 4 bases lay between the germline ends. From germline, CDR1 is SGHRS and CDR2 YFSETQ. This CDR3 comprises 14 residues. The DNA for the CDR3 is TGCGCCAGCAGCTTGGGAGTTGGGGCCAACGTCCTGACTTTC. Protein product: CASSLGVGANVLTF.

The rearrangement joins TRBV11-3 to TRBJ2-1; the D is unclear. With 5 bases removed from V and 1 base from J, the gap between germline ends came to 9 bases. CDR3 size: 14 residues. CDR1 and CDR2 (germline): SGHNT, YENEEA. CDR3 coding DNA: TGTGCCAGCAGCCCGAGTAGTTCCTACAATGAGCAGTTCTTC. The encoded protein is CASSPSSSYNEQFF.

The chain has TRBV6-1 and TRBJ2-4, with TRBD2 matching 9 bases. The end of the DNA fits TRBJ2-7 better, so the J call may be wrong. In germline, CDR1 is MNHNS, CDR2 SASEGT. CDR3 length equals 15 residues. CDR3 DNA sequence: TGTGCCAGCAGTCACAGCGGGAGGAATTCCTACGAGCAGTACTTC. Amino acid sequence: CASSHSGRNSYEQYF.

The genes are TRBV2 and TRBJ2-5; a weak D match, TRBD2 (5 bases). This CDR3 contains 14 residues. Trimming took off 3 bases at V and 1 base at J, with 9 bases between the two ends. Looked up from germline, CDR1 is SNHLY and CDR2 is FYNNEI. The CDR3 here is CASSETGFQETQYF. The CDR3 DNA sequence: TGTGCCAGCAGTGAGACGGGGTTCCAAGAGACCCAGTACTTC.

This chain joins TRBV11-2 and TRBJ1-4, with a weak D call TRBD1 (5 bases). The V and J ends lost 0 bases and 2 bases respectively, with 10 bases between them. The length of the CDR3 is 16 residues. Germline V gives CDR1 SGHAT, CDR2 FQNNGV. The CDR3 DNA reads TGTGCCAGCAGCTTAGATGGGGCAGGGACTAATGAAAAACTGTTTTTT. This encodes CASSLDGAGTNEKLFF.

This clonotype was observed a handful of times. The chain combines TRBV7-3 with TRBJ2-7; TRBD2 aligns across 8 bases. Germline-derived CDR1 and CDR2 are SGHTA and FQGTGA. J lost 5 bases, V lost 4 bases, and 22 bases had no gene match. The CDR3 contains 19 residues. CDR3: CASSSLPLSSGSSLDEQYF. DNA for the CDR3: TGTGCCAGCAGCTCCCTTCCCCTATCTAGCGGGTCTTCACTCGACGAGCAGTACTTC.

This chain links TRBV7-6 with TRBJ2-3, with D perhaps given as TRBD1 or TRBD2 (5 bases each). Trimming shortened V by 5 bases and J by 8 bases, and 23 bases separated the two germline ends. This CDR3 is 16 amino acids long. Germline values: CDR1 SGHVS, CDR2 FNYEAQ. CDR3 sequence reads: CASSPGTPVTPATQYF. CDR3 DNA: TGTGCCAGCAGCCCGGGGACCCCCGTTACGCCAGCTACGCAGTATTTT.